The clone carrying this TCR beta chain was seen a few times. No antigen is known for it. These data originate in a study of T cell therapy after organ transplantation. Study-level results: Endogenous clonotypes not in therapy products appeared after therapy alongside transferred ones. Pretherapy CD8 clonality inversely correlated with its fold change after therapy. Minimal repertoire change after therapy followed marked pretherapy expansions in nonresponders.

The repertoire was sequenced with immunoSEQ multiplex PCR; TCRdb's copy has only in-frame clones and lacks some. The sample includes over 45,000 clones, 94% of them seen just once. The germline CDR1 and CDR2 sequences are MNHNY and SVGAGI (reference sequence). The CDR3 contains 12 residues. V was clipped by 10 bases and J by 4 bases, with 13 bases between them. The sequence was collected from a human patient who had received a solid organ transplant and had CMV disease. The sample was CD8+ T cells from blood, taken before autologous CMV-specific T cell therapy. The genes are TRBV6-6 and TRBJ1-1; D is possibly TRBD1 (6 bases). The CDR3 coding sequence is TGTGCCACAGAACAGGGTCCCACTGAAGCTTTCTTT. Translating it yields CATEQGPTEAFF.